This TCR beta chain was observed in a study of glioma-infiltrating T cells (dated by TCRdb to about 2016). Broadly, across the study: The study sequenced TCR alpha- and beta-chain repertoires from glioma tissue, from non-neoplastic brain tissue and from matched peripheral blood mononuclear cells. The paired cohort comprised three low-grade glioma patients, roughly 8 primary glioblastoma patients and three non-glioma patients contributing non-neoplastic brain tissue. To gauge divergence between tissue and blood T-cell populations, every tissue-infiltrating repertoire was compared against the peripheral blood repertoire from the same patient.

This clonotype was seen many times. No antigen is known for it. Per-base quality was not reported, and no clone a single base away is much larger than it. General conclusions and limits of the study: Group comparisons rested on small numbers: three non-neoplastic, three low-grade glioma and under ten glioblastoma patients. Very few CDR3 sequences were shared between tissue and blood, attributed to high CDR3 diversity and limited sampling. In non-neoplastic patients, VJ-independent divergence between tissue and blood fell below expectation, whereas in all gliomas, and especially in low-grade gliomas, the divergence rose above expectation.

TCR alpha and beta CDR3 regions were amplified with the iRepertoire nested amplicon-rescue multiplex PCR (arm-PCR) platform from RNA. For one-step reverse transcription and amplification, roughly 100-450 ng of tissue mRNA or PBMC total RNA was used as input. Following bead purification, Illumina adapters were added by a secondary multiplex PCR, and libraries between 200 and 400 bp were gel-purified. Internal 6-nucleotide barcodes were carried by the libraries and were used for demultiplexing. The libraries were sequenced on an Illumina MiSeq using 2x220 or 2x250 nucleotide paired-end reads. Regarding the original processing steps: Paired reads were merged using FLASH 1.2.11 and aligned with BWA-MEM to the GRCh37 human genome, and TRA and TRB reads were then extracted. For V and J assignment, an IMGT-derived reference of cassette sequences and CDR3 motifs that included pseudogenes was used. Reads were translated in three frames, and productive CDR3s were defined as those with a C...FGXG motif and no stop codons. Unique combinations of V-J cassette pair and CDR3 amino acid sequence were defined as clonotypes. Filtering of reads was based on Hamming distance, with the threshold set by the sequence error rate of each sample in mapped regions. Clones were called with MiXCR by TCRdb after fastp trimmed the public reads at Q25, and only in-frame beta chains were retained. Rows with one shared CDR3 protein collapse into an entry with the most common genes and DNA. Here the V and J calls rest on TCRdb's processing, not on the authors' analysis. Within this sample are over 100,000 distinct CDR3 sequences, with under 30% of them counted one time only. Jointly, the top ten make up 35% of the sample.

The germline ends are 13 bases apart after V is trimmed by 4 bases and J by 1 base. Looking up the germline V gene yields CDR1 MNHNS and CDR2 SASEGT. Spanning cysteine to phenylalanine, the CDR3 consists of 15 amino acids. Of the read, only the CDR3 DNA is kept; its 45 bases are in frame from base 1. The sample comprised glioma tissue, nonneoplastic brain tissue, or PBMCs (not recorded which). The sequence was obtained from a human donor with low-grade glioma or glioblastoma, undergoing nonglioma brain surgery, or in good health (not recorded which). The sequence joins TRBV6-1 to TRBJ2-5, with no confidently assigned D gene. The CDR3 region has the sequence CASSARPRPQETQYF. In nucleotide form, the sequence is TGTGCCAGCAGTGCACGACCGCGCCCCCAAGAGACCCAGTACTTC.